What follows is one T cell receptor (beta chain) and its context. This record belongs to a study of control samples from healthy donors and cancer patients. Libraries were prepared by immunoSEQ multiplex PCR; TCRdb keeps only in-frame clonotypes and omits some of them. The table for this sample gives fewer than 250,000 clones. The sequenced material came from blood. The sequence was obtained from a woman aged 30 to 39 in good health.

As DNA, the CDR3 is TGTGCCAGCAGCCAGGGACTAGCGGGGGGAAGCACAGATACGCAGTATTTT. Translating gives CASSQGLAGGSTDTQYF. The rearrangement links TRBV4-2 to TRBJ2-3; the match to TRBD2 covers 15 bases. This CDR3 has 17 amino acids. Germline V CDR1 and CDR2: LGHNA, YNFKEQ. V trimming: 3 bases; J trimming: 0 bases; junction bases outside the gene matches: 1.